Listed below are T cell receptor beta chains from one sample, sequenced in a study of T cell responses to AZD1222 COVID-19 vaccine. The protocol was immunoSEQ multiplex PCR, while the TCRdb copy is restricted to in-frame clones and leaves out a portion. The sample holds tens of thousands of clones, about 93% seen once. The input for sequencing was peripheral blood, taken 28 days after the second AZD1222 dose. Source of these receptors: an adult who received the AZD1222 COVID-19 vaccine. The CDR3 runs from the conserved cysteine through the conserved F or W. D genes are given only for firm matches. The size entry is marked missing in some rows and otherwise reads once, few, many or a size class.

v_gene,j_gene,d_gene,abundance,CDR3aa,CDR3nt
TRBV5-1,TRBJ1-1,-,once,CASSSNRRTKAFF,TGCGCCAGCAGTTCCAACAGGAGGACCAAAGCTTTCTTT
TRBV27,TRBJ2-5,TRBD1,medium-sized,CASSAKGTGRSVQGTQYF,TGTGCCAGCAGTGCCAAAGGGACAGGGAGATCAGTTCAGGGGACCCAGTACTTC
TRBV11-2,TRBJ2-3,TRBD1,-,CASSRTGVDTQYF,TGTGCCAGCAGCCGGACAGGGGTAGATACGCAGTATTTT
TRBV5-5,TRBJ1-1,-,-,CASSLHRENTEAFF,TGTGCCAGCAGCTTACACAGGGAAAACACTGAAGCTTTCTTT
TRBV28,TRBJ1-2,-,-,CASSINRDKFVYGYTF,TGTGCCAGCAGCATTAATAGGGACAAATTTGTTTATGGCTACACCTTC
TRBV6-6,TRBJ1-5,-,-,CASTISNQPQHF,TGTGCCAGCACCATTAGCAATCAGCCCCAGCATTTT
TRBV21-1,TRBJ1-2,-,-,CASSKGRETPTNYGYTF,TGTGCCAGCAGCAAAGGAAGGGAGACACCAACTAACTATGGCTACACCTTC
TRBV5-1,TRBJ2-5,-,-,CASSLESAGADFKETQYF,TGCGCCAGCAGCTTGGAATCGGCGGGGGCGGATTTTAAAGAGACCCAGTACTTC
TRBV13,TRBJ2-2,-,once,CASSLGLPGELFF,TGTGCCAGCAGCTTAGGACTTCCCGGGGAGCTGTTTTTT
TRBV5-6,TRBJ2-7,-,-,CASSFYPGYEQYF,TGTGCCAGCAGCTTCTATCCGGGGTACGAGCAGTACTTC
TRBV3-1/TRBV3-2,TRBJ1-2,-,-,CASSQDRGWGGYTF,TGTGCCAGCAGCCAAGATCGCGGGTGGGGTGGCTACACCTTC
TRBV21-1,TRBJ1-2,-,-,CARDRERGYTF,TGTGCCAGGGACAGGGAACGAGGCTACACCTTC
TRBV6-1,TRBJ1-5,-,-,CASSEVGGVQPQHF,TGTGCCAGCAGTGAAGTTGGGGGGGTTCAGCCCCAGCATTTT
TRBV2,TRBJ1-6,-,-,CASAARDTAHSPLHF,TGTGCCAGCGCCGCCCGGGACACTGCCCATTCACCCCTCCACTTT
TRBV6-6,TRBJ1-6,-,-,CASSLDRIFYF,TGTGCCAGCAGCCTCGACAGAATTTTCTACTTT
TRBV6-1,TRBJ2-2,-,-,CASSETADTGELFF,TGTGCCAGCAGTGAAACAGCGGACACCGGGGAGCTGTTTTTT
TRBV21-1,TRBJ1-5,-,-,CDQGKGNQPQHF,TGTGACCAGGGGAAGGGCAATCAGCCCCAGCATTTT
TRBV30,TRBJ1-2,-,-,CAWSVGGGYTF,TGTGCCTGGAGTGTAGGAGGTGGCTACACCTTC
TRBV11-3,TRBJ2-1,TRBD2,-,CASSLEGLAGSYNEQFF,TGTGCCAGCAGCTTAGAGGGACTAGCGGGCTCCTACAATGAGCAGTTCTTC
TRBV6-2/TRBV6-3,TRBJ1-2,-,-,CASSSLAAGYTF,TGTGCCAGCAGCTCCCTCGCAGCTGGCTACACCTTC
TRBV4-2,TRBJ1-3,-,once,CASSQERLGGSGNTIYF,TGTGCCAGCAGCCAAGAGCGGTTGGGGGGTTCTGGAAACACCATATATTTT
TRBV5-1,TRBJ2-2,TRBD1,-,CASSKTGTGGFAGELFF,TGCGCCAGCAGCAAAACCGGGACAGGGGGCTTCGCCGGGGAGCTGTTTTTT
TRBV27,TRBJ2-2,-,-,CASTGSGELFF,TGTGCCAGCACCGGGTCCGGGGAGCTGTTTTTT
TRBV6-5,TRBJ2-1,TRBD1,once,CASSYSGTGVWEQFF,TGTGCCAGCAGTTACTCGGGGACAGGGGTATGGGAGCAGTTCTTC
TRBV29-1,TRBJ1-2,-,-,CSVERAYGYTF,TGCAGCGTTGAAAGGGCATATGGCTACACCTTC
TRBV5-6,TRBJ2-3,-,-,CASSPTERLRTYTQYF,TGTGCCAGCAGCCCGACGGAGCGGCTACGTACTTATACGCAGTATTTT
TRBV3-1/TRBV3-2,TRBJ2-3,TRBD2,-,CASSPYRASGGLGTDTQYF,TGTGCCAGCAGCCCCTATAGGGCTAGCGGGGGTTTGGGCACAGATACGCAGTATTTT
TRBV24-1,TRBJ2-1,-,-,CATSGFDSGNEQFF,TGTGCCACCAGTGGTTTTGACTCGGGCAATGAGCAGTTCTTC
TRBV11-3,TRBJ1-2,TRBD1,-,CASSLTGVANYGYTF,TGTGCCAGCAGCTTAACAGGGGTAGCTAACTATGGCTACACCTTC
TRBV19,TRBJ2-3,-,-,CASRAGASLRVTQYF,TGTGCCAGTAGGGCAGGGGCCTCGTTGCGCGTTACGCAGTATTTT
TRBV19,TRBJ2-1,TRBD2,-,CASASLAGAYNEQFF,TGTGCCAGTGCCTCTCTAGCGGGGGCCTACAATGAGCAGTTCTTC
TRBV19,TRBJ2-3,TRBD2,-,CASSIRLAGGTDTQYF,TGTGCCAGTAGTATCCGACTAGCGGGGGGAACAGATACGCAGTATTTT
TRBV28,TRBJ1-1,TRBD1,-,CASSPSGQGATEAFF,TGTGCCAGCAGCCCTTCGGGACAGGGGGCAACTGAAGCTTTCTTT
TRBV28,TRBJ1-3,TRBD1,-,CASRGPGQGNTIYF,TGTGCCAGCAGAGGGCCGGGACAGGGAAACACCATATATTTT
TRBV6-5,TRBJ1-4,-,-,CASSYFNRLNEKLFF,TGTGCCAGCAGTTACTTCAATCGGCTTAATGAAAAACTGTTTTTT
TRBV7-6,TRBJ2-2,-,-,CASSPSGQKNTGELFF,TGTGCCAGCAGCCCGTCTGGACAGAAGAACACCGGGGAGCTGTTTTTT
TRBV4-2,TRBJ2-7,-,-,CASSRTLAYEQYF,TGTGCCAGCAGTCGCACTTTGGCCTACGAGCAGTACTTC
TRBV7-8,TRBJ1-4,TRBD1,once,CASSLSLGQAQEKLFF,TGTGCCAGCAGCTTAAGCCTGGGACAGGCCCAGGAAAAACTGTTTTTT
TRBV6-5,TRBJ1-1,-,-,CASTPSRTEAFF,TGTGCCAGCACCCCAAGCAGAACTGAAGCTTTCTTT
TRBV7-8,TRBJ1-2,-,-,CASSAQSYGYTF,TGTGCCAGCAGCGCCCAGAGCTATGGCTACACCTTC
TRBV7-2,TRBJ1-1,TRBD1,-,CASSLGGDRYMNTEAFF,TGTGCCAGCAGCTTAGGAGGGGACAGATACATGAACACTGAAGCTTTCTTT
TRBV30,TRBJ2-1,-,-,CAWRYSYNEQFF,TGTGCCTGGAGATACTCCTACAATGAGCAGTTCTTC
TRBV6-6,TRBJ2-2,TRBD2,-,CASSLGLGYTGELFF,TGTGCCAGCAGCCTGGGACTAGGTTACACCGGGGAGCTGTTTTTT
TRBV5-1,TRBJ1-4,-,once,CASSPSTVGNEKLFF,TGCGCCAGCAGCCCCTCCACGGTCGGTAATGAAAAACTGTTTTTT
TRBV18,TRBJ1-5,-,-,CASSRGGQGNQPQHF,TGTGCCAGCTCACGGGGAGGGCAGGGCAATCAGCCCCAGCATTTT
TRBV7-2,TRBJ1-1,-,-,CASSLGRQNTEAFF,TGTGCCAGCAGCTTGGGCAGACAGAACACTGAAGCTTTCTTT
TRBV2,TRBJ2-1,TRBD2,-,CASSRRASGGPNEQFF,TGTGCCAGCAGCCGGAGAGCTAGCGGGGGGCCCAATGAGCAGTTCTTC
TRBV28,TRBJ1-5,-,-,CASSRGGGGNQPQHF,TGTGCCAGCAGCCGGGGAGGAGGGGGCAATCAGCCCCAGCATTTT
TRBV28,TRBJ1-2,-,-,CASSLSWGAVIKNYGYTF,TGTGCCAGCAGTTTAAGCTGGGGGGCAGTAATAAAGAACTATGGCTACACCTTC